This T cell receptor (beta chain) was recovered during a study of Graves' ophthalmopathy and Graves' hyperthyroidism. Ten or more counts support this clonotype. V lost 0 bases to trimming and J lost 7 bases, with 10 bases between them. The germline V gene has CDR1 GTSNPN and CDR2 SVGIG (reference sequence). The CDR3 runs 12 residues. RNA transcripts were the template, and TCR beta CDR3 regions were amplified from them. Second-round multiplex PCR followed a first-round RT-PCR using HTBI primers. TCRdb processed the multiplex PCR reads anew with MiXCR; each CDR3 protein has one entry. This sample has roughly 480,000 distinct CDR3 sequences, with about 15% found just once.

V usage is TRBV30 and J usage is TRBJ2-7; a possible D gene is TRBD2 (6 bases). The receptor was derived from a woman aged 25 to 39 with Graves' ophthalmopathy. Sequences were obtained from blood. The CDR3 sequence: CAWSVQAGEQYF. The DNA of the CDR3 is TGTGCCTGGAGTGTTCAAGCGGGTGAGCAGTACTTC.